The clone carrying this T cell receptor (beta chain) occurred many times. This sample was taken from a study of neurological immune-mediated disorders. TCRdb re-derived calls from the 5' RACE reads in MiXCR, one entry per CDR3 protein. Of tens of thousands of distinct CDR3 sequences detected, around 4% appear once; the ten largest clones hold approximately 1.6%. The J segment lost 1 base and the V segment lost 8 bases, leaving 9 bases of the junction unmatched. The CDR3 is 17 residues long. Germline CDR1 SNHLY, CDR2 FYNNEI. The clonotype was recovered from a man aged 25 to 40 with multiple sclerosis. The chain uses TRBV2 and TRBJ2-4; TRBD2 agrees at 12 bases. Sequenced input: PBMCs. The CDR3: CASGGLAGLEAKNIQYF. Here the CDR3 DNA reads TGTGCCAGCGGAGGACTAGCGGGGTTGGAGGCCAAAAACATTCAGTACTTC.